Included here is one T cell receptor beta chain sequence, with context. The data belong to a study of CD8 T cells in Susac syndrome. When the RNA was reverse transcribed, random hexamers were used with an input of about 0.5 to 1 ug. TCRdb itself ran the immunoSEQ multiplex PCR reads through MiXCR, one entry per CDR3 protein. The sample has approximately 150,000 distinct CDR3 sequences, roughly 94% seen once. Trimming removed 3 bases at V and 5 bases at J, with 10 bases between. Germline-derived CDR1 and CDR2 are KGHSH and LQKENI. This CDR3 spans 14 amino acids. CD8+ and CD4+ T cells circulating in blood were sequenced for TCR beta. Negative isolation was used for CD8+ and CD4+ T cells and FACS enrichment for TEMRA cells.

Sequencing was carried out using CD4+ T cells from PBMCs. The chain is built from TRBV18 and TRBJ2-2; possible D gene TRBD2, 5 bases. The clonotype was recovered from a human donor in good health. CDR3 sequence: CASSPLSGTGELFF. DNA for the CDR3: TGTGCCAGCTCACCCCTAAGCGGAACCGGGGAGCTGTTTTTT.